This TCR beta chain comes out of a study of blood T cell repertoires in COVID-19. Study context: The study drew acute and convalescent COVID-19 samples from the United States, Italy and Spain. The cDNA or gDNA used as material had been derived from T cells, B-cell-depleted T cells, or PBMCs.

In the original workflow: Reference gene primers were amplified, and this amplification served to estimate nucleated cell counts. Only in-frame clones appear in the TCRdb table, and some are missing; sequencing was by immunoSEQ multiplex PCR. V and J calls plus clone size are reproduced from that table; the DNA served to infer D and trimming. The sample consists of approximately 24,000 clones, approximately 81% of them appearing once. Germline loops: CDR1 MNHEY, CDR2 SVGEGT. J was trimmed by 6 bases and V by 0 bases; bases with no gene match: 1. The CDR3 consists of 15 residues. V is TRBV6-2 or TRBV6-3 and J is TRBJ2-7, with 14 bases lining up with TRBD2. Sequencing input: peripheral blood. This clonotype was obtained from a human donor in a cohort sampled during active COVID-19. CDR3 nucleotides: TGTGCCAGCAGTTACTCGGGACTAGCGGGAGTCGAGCAGTACTTC. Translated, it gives CASSYSGLAGVEQYF.